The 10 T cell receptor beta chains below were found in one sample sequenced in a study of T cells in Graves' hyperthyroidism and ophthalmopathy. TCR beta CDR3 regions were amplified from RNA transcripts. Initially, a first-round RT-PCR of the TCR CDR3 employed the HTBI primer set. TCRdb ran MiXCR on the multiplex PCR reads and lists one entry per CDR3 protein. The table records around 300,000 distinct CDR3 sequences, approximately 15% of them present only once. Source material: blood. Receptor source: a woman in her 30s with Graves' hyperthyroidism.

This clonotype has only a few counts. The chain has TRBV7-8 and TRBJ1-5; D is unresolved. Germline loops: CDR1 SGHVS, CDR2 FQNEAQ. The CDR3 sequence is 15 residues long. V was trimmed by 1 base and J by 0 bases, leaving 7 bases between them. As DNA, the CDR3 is TGTGCCAGCAGCTTAGTGTCCAATAGCAATCAGCCCCAGCATTTT. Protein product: CASSLVSNSNQPQHF.

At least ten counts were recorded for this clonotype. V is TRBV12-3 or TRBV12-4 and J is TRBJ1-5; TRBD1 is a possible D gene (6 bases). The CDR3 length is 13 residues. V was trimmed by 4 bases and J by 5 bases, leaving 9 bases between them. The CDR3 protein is CASSSNRDQPQHF. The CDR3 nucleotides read TGTGCCAGCAGTTCCAACAGGGATCAGCCCCAGCATTTT.

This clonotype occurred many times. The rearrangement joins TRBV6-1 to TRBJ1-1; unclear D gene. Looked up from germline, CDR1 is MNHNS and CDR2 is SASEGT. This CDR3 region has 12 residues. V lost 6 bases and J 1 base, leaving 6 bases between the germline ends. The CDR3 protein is CASSYTNTEAFF. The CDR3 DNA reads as TGTGCCAGCAGCTATACGAACACTGAAGCTTTCTTT.

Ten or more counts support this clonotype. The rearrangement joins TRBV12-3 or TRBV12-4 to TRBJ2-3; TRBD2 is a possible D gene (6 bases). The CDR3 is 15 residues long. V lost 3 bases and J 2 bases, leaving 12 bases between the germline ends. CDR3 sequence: CASSFVRGNTDTQYF. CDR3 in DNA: TGTGCCAGCAGTTTCGTTCGCGGGAACACAGATACGCAGTATTTT.

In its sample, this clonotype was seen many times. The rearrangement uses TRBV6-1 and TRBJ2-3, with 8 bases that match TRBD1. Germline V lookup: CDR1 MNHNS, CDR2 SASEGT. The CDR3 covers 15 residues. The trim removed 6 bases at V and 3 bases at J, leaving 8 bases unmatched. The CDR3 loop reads CASRQGGFYTDTQYF. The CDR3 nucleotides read TGTGCCAGCAGACAGGGGGGTTTTTATACAGATACGCAGTATTTT.

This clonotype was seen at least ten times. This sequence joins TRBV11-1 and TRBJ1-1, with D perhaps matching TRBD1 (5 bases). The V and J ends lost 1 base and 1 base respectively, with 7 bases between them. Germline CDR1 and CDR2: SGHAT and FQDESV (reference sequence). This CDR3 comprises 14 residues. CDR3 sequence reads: CASSLDRWNTEAFF. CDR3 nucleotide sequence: TGTGCCAGCAGCTTAGACAGGTGGAACACTGAAGCTTTCTTT.

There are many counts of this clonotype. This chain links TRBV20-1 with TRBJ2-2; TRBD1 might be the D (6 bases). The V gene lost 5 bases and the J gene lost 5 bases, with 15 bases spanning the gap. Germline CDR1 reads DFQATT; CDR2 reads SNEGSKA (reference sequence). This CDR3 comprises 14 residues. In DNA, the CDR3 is TGCAGTGCTTTGAACCCTACAGGGACCGGGGAGCTGTTTTTT. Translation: CSALNPTGTGELFF.

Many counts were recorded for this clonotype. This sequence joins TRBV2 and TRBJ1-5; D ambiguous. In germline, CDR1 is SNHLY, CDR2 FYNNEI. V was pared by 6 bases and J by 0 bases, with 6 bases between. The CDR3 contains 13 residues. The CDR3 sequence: CASRQNSNQPQHF. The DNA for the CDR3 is TGTGCCAGCAGGCAGAATAGCAATCAGCCCCAGCATTTT.

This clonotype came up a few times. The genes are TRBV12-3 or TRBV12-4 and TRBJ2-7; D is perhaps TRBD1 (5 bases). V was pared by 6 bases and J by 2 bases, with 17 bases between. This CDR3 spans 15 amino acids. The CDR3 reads CASSSTEDSPYEQYF. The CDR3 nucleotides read TGTGCCAGCAGCTCCACTGAAGACAGCCCCTACGAGCAGTACTTC.

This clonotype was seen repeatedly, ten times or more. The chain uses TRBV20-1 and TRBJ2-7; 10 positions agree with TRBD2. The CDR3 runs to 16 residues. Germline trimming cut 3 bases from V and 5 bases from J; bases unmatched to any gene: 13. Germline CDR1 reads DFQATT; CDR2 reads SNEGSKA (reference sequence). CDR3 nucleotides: TGCAGTGCTAGTACAGGAAACAGCGGGAGGGCCCACGAGCAGTACTTC. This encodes CSASTGNSGRAHEQYF.